This T cell receptor (beta chain) was captured by sequencing in a study of identical twins. Germline assignment: CDR1 SGHAT and CDR2 FQNNGV. This CDR3 is built from 13 residues. Trimming cost V 0 bases and J 7 bases, with 9 bases left between them. As to this clonotype: The antigen remains undetermined.

Study-level points and caveats: Conclusions relied on cross-sectional statistical analysis, not following the same donors. Abundant beta clonotypes from cord blood bore fewer insertions; memory repertoires lacked this pattern.

Healthy Caucasian donors formed the entire cohort. Template switching (which added a universal primer site) was used, and cDNA carried unique molecular identifiers. One entry per CDR3 protein, called by TCRdb with MiXCR from the 5' RACE reads. This sample has approximately 490,000 distinct CDR3 sequences, with approximately 20% found just once. The same sample was also studied in work on yellow fever vaccine responses in identical twins.

Sequencing was done on a sample of CD4+ T cells sorted from blood. The rearrangement links TRBV11-2 to TRBJ1-2; D gene ambiguous. This clonotype originated in a woman aged 18-29 years in good health. CDR3 coding DNA: TGTGCCAGCAGCTTAGATTACTACTTTGGCTACACCTTC. Encoded protein: CASSLDYYFGYTF.